A selection of T cell receptor beta chains follows, all from one sample in a study of T cell responses to AZD1222 COVID-19 vaccine. Sequencing was performed with immunoSEQ multiplex PCR; in TCRdb, only in-frame clones are kept and a portion is missing. The sample yields approximately 100,000 clones, around nine tenths seen once. Sample: peripheral blood, taken 28 days after the second dose of the MenACWY control vaccine. These TCRs come from an adult who received the MenACWY meningococcal vaccine as a control. Both conserved end residues are part of each CDR3. A D gene is named only where the DNA matches it firmly. Size values are once, few and many counts, or a class for expanded clones, and some rows have none.

>TRBJ2-7|TRBD1|TRBV29-1|NA
CSVLPRQGSYEQYF
TGCAGCGTTTTACCTAGACAGGGTTCCTACGAGCAGTACTTC
>TRBJ1-6|NA|TRBV11-2|NA
CASSLQGNSPLHF
TGTGCCAGCAGCTTACAGGGGAATTCACCCCTCCACTTT
>TRBJ1-6|NA|TRBV7-3|few
CASSSQGLDNSPLHF
TGTGCCAGCAGCTCCCAGGGCCTGGATAATTCACCCCTCCACTTT
>TRBJ1-4|NA|TRBV27|few
CASSPFRGAREKLFF
TGTGCCAGCAGCCCTTTTCGGGGGGCGCGTGAAAAACTGTTTTTT
>TRBJ1-1|NA|TRBV2|NA
CASSGTVRNTEAFF
TGTGCCAGCAGTGGTACAGTTAGGAACACTGAAGCTTTCTTT
>TRBJ1-4|NA|TRBV27|NA
CASSSLLSDKDEKLFF
TGTGCCAGCAGTTCTCTTCTAAGTGACAAAGATGAAAAACTGTTTTTT
>TRBJ2-2|TRBD2|TRBV15|NA
CATSNPTSGGPHTGELFF
TGTGCCACCAGCAACCCCACCTCGGGGGGGCCGCACACCGGGGAGCTGTTTTTT
>TRBJ2-7|NA|TRBV4-1|NA
CASSQGAWSYEQYF
TGCGCCAGCAGCCAAGGGGCTTGGTCCTACGAGCAGTACTTC
>TRBJ2-3|NA|TRBV5-1|once
CASSRNGDITDTQYF
TGCGCCAGCAGCCGAAACGGGGATATCACAGATACGCAGTATTTT
>TRBJ1-6|NA|TRBV6-5|NA
CASLTLQGSNSPLHF
TGTGCCAGCCTCACCCTACAGGGATCTAATTCACCCCTCCACTTT
>TRBJ1-1|TRBD1|TRBV5-1|NA
CASSGGQSNTEAFF
TGCGCCAGCAGCGGGGGACAGTCGAACACTGAAGCTTTCTTT
>TRBJ1-1|NA|TRBV7-2|NA
CASSVGRRAVGTEAFF
TGTGCCAGCAGCGTCGGGCGAAGAGCGGTTGGCACTGAAGCTTTCTTT
>TRBJ1-1|NA|TRBV18|few
CASSPPGQLEAFF
TGTGCCAGCTCACCACCAGGACAACTTGAAGCTTTCTTT
>TRBJ2-7|TRBD2|TRBV23-1|few
CASSHPGTSGGRPVVEQYF
TGCGCCAGCAGTCACCCCGGGACTAGCGGGGGGAGGCCAGTGGTCGAGCAGTACTTC
>TRBJ2-2|NA|TRBV7-2|NA
CASSFTLSNTGELFF
TGTGCCAGCAGCTTTACACTATCGAACACCGGGGAGCTGTTTTTT
>TRBJ2-7|NA|TRBV28|NA
CASSLWKRQGGEQYF
TGTGCCAGCAGTTTATGGAAGAGGCAGGGGGGCGAGCAGTACTTC
>TRBJ1-1|NA|TRBV6-5|NA
CASTLPGRAEAFF
TGTGCCAGCACCCTCCCAGGGCGCGCTGAAGCTTTCTTT
>TRBJ1-5|NA|TRBV29-1|NA
CSVEDPTGPQHF
TGCAGCGTTGAAGATCCAACGGGGCCCCAGCATTTT
>TRBJ1-2|NA|TRBV18|NA
CASSPPADGYGYTF
TGTGCCAGCTCACCACCTGCAGACGGCTATGGCTACACCTTC
>TRBJ1-2|TRBD1|TRBV29-1|NA
CSVLGQNYGYTF
TGCAGCGTTTTGGGACAGAACTATGGCTACACCTTC
>TRBJ2-1|NA|TRBV7-9|NA
CASSITSNEQFF
TGTGCCAGCAGCATAACTAGCAATGAGCAGTTCTTC
>TRBJ1-2|TRBD1|TRBV7-8|NA
CASSPHRGNYGYTF
TGTGCCAGCAGCCCTCACAGGGGGAACTATGGCTACACCTTC
>TRBJ2-1|NA|TRBV6-4|NA
CASSDWAVDNEQFF
TGTGCCAGCAGTGACTGGGCAGTTGACAATGAGCAGTTCTTC
>TRBJ1-1|NA|TRBV10-2|few
CASGDLKNTEAFF
TGCGCCAGCGGGGATCTAAAGAACACTGAAGCTTTCTTT
>TRBJ1-6|NA|TRBV30|NA
CAWRETGISSYNSPLHF
TGTGCCTGGAGAGAAACAGGGATAAGCTCCTATAATTCACCCCTCCACTTT
>TRBJ2-5|NA|TRBV2|NA
CASSPSPLALYF
TGTGCCAGCAGTCCAAGTCCACTAGCCTTGTACTTC
>TRBJ2-2|NA|TRBV20-1|NA
CSASGDTWNAGELFF
TGCAGTGCTAGTGGCGACACGTGGAACGCCGGGGAGCTGTTTTTT
>TRBJ2-5|TRBD2|TRBV2|NA
CASSAGLAIETQYF
TGTGCCAGCAGTGCCGGACTAGCGATAGAGACCCAGTACTTC
>TRBJ1-5|NA|TRBV28|NA
CASRVGGNQPQHF
TGTGCCAGCCGGGTGGGCGGCAATCAGCCCCAGCATTTT
>TRBJ2-5|NA|TRBV7-3|NA
CASSSLGGETQYF
TGTGCCAGCAGCTCCCTAGGGGGGGAGACCCAGTACTTC
>TRBJ2-3|TRBD1|TRBV19|few
CASWTGYGNTQYF
TGTGCCAGTTGGACAGGGTACGGGAATACGCAGTATTTT
>TRBJ1-4|NA|TRBV6-4|few
CASSARGVNEKLFF
TGTGCCAGCAGTGCTAGGGGAGTTAATGAAAAACTGTTTTTT
>TRBJ2-7|NA|TRBV6-2/TRBV6-3|NA
CASSSVQANYEQYF
TGTGCCAGCAGTTCGGTACAGGCTAACTACGAGCAGTACTTC
>TRBJ1-1|NA|TRBV3-1/TRBV3-2|NA
CASSPPEGSTEAFF
TGTGCCAGCAGCCCCCCGGAGGGAAGCACTGAAGCTTTCTTT
>TRBJ2-7|NA|TRBV5-8|NA
CASSPSSYEQYF
TGTGCCAGCAGCCCAAGCTCCTACGAGCAGTACTTC